This entry lists 32 T cell receptor beta chains sequenced from one sample in a study of preoperative IRX-2 immunotherapy in early breast cancer. This sample's treatment: preoperative locoregional IRX-2 cytokine immunotherapy. Some clones are missing from TCRdb's copy, which holds only in-frame ones; the method was immunoSEQ multiplex PCR. The repertoire holds 34,000 or so clones, with around four fifths as singletons. The sequencing used lymph node tissue, collected from a patient treated with IRX-2 immunotherapy. The receptors were sampled from a human donor with breast cancer.

This chain connects TRBV6-9 to TRBJ2-2; TRBD1 matches 9 bases. This CDR3 is built from 14 residues. Germline lookup yields CDR1 MNHGY and CDR2 SVAAGI. V dropped 10 bases and J dropped 1; count of bases not matched to a gene: 4. The CDR3 loop is CATKGQGNTGELFF. In nucleotides, the CDR3 is TGTGCCACGAAGGGACAGGGGAACACCGGGGAGCTGTTTTTT.

This chain links TRBV6-8 with TRBJ2-3; no firm D call. The length of the CDR3 is 12 residues. The ends were cut back, 10 bases at V and 4 bases at J, with 12 bases in the middle. CDR1 and CDR2 from the germline V gene are MNHGY and SAAAGT. CDR3 DNA: TGTGCCACCTTGGGCGTGGCAGATACGCAGTATTTT. It is translated as CATLGVADTQYF.

The chain combines TRBV22-1 with TRBJ2-7. TRBV22-1 is a pseudogene segment. CDR3 length: 14 residues. The CDR3: CATSVTGAANEQYF. DNA for the CDR3: TGTGCCACCAGTGTCACGGGGGCAGCGAACGAGCAGTACTTC.

This chain links TRBV19 with TRBJ2-5; 10 bases are a match to TRBD2. The junction had 5 bases not matched to a gene; V was cut back by 3 bases and J by 4 bases. This CDR3 has 15 amino acids. Germline loops: CDR1 LNHDA, CDR2 SQIVND (reference sequence). The CDR3 is CASSIQRGGVETQYF. CDR3 DNA sequence: TGTGCCAGTAGTATCCAGCGGGGGGGCGTAGAGACCCAGTACTTC.

This chain uses TRBV11-3 with TRBJ1-4; unclear D gene. The CDR3 extends over 15 amino acids. The V gene's germline CDR1 is SGHNT and CDR2 YENEEA. Between the trimmed V and J ends, which lost 4 bases and 5 bases, there was a span of 14 bases. In DNA, the CDR3 is TGTGCCAGCAGCTCCCGGGTCTTGGGGAATGAAAAACTGTTTTTT. Translation gives CASSSRVLGNEKLFF. Based on the CDR3 plus reference TRBV11-3 and TRBJ1-4, the full variable domain is EAGVVQSPRYKIIEKKQPVAFWCNPISGHNTLYWYLQNLGQGPELLIRYENEEAVDDSQLPKDRFSAERLKGVDSTLKIQPAELGDSAVYLCASSSRVLGNEKLFFGSGTQLSVL.

The chain recombines TRBV19 with TRBJ2-7, with D unclear. The germline CDR1 and CDR2 sequences are LNHDA and SQIVND (reference sequence). V was shortened by 5 bases and J by 3 bases, with 14 bases between the two germline ends. The CDR3 spans 14 residues. CDR3 region: CASSSRLSDYEQYF. The CDR3, as DNA: TGTGCCAGTAGTTCGCGCCTGTCGGACTACGAGCAGTACTTC.

As regards this clone: The junction shows a germline mismatch at one end, possibly a read error. This sequence joins TRBV6-8 and TRBJ2-3, with 7 bases matching TRBD2. Germline V lookup: CDR1 MNHGY, CDR2 SAAAGT. The CDR3 extends over 14 amino acids. The CDR3 DNA follows: TGTGCCAGCAGTTACGGCGGGAGCATAGATACGCAGTATTTT. Its translation: CASSYGGSIDTQYF.

This chain uses TRBV19 with TRBJ2-1; unclear D gene. Trimming removed 6 bases at V and 4 bases at J, with 7 bases between. This CDR3 has 12 amino acids. Per germline, CDR1 LNHDA and CDR2 SQIVND (reference sequence). CDR3 sequence reads: CASSRAYNEQFF. Here the CDR3 DNA reads TGTGCCAGTAGCCGCGCGTACAATGAGCAGTTCTTC.

The gene calls are TRBV16 and TRBJ1-2; D gene ambiguous. The CDR3 is 14 residues long. The V gene lost 4 bases and the J gene lost 3 bases, with 12 bases spanning the gap. The germline gives CDR1 KGHSY, CDR2 FQNENV. CDR3 loop: CASSPSARDYGYTF. CDR3 coding DNA: TGTGCCAGCAGCCCCTCGGCCCGGGACTATGGCTACACCTTC.

Comment on this clone: One end of the junction is discordant with germline, which a read error may explain. This chain links TRBV27 with TRBJ1-3, with D possibly matching TRBD1 (5 bases). The CDR3 consists of 15 residues. Germline V lookup: CDR1 MNHEY, CDR2 SMNVEV (reference sequence). Here the CDR3 reads CATSDSRGAGNTIYF. The CDR3 DNA reads TGTGCCACCAGTGATTCTCGGGGGGCTGGAAACACCATATATTTT.

The V call is TRBV6-8, the J call TRBJ2-7; 9 bases map to TRBD1. The CDR3 has 13 residues. Germline V gene sequence: CDR1 MNHGY, CDR2 SAAAGT. The junction had 9 bases not matched to a gene; V was cut back by 10 bases and J by 5 bases. The CDR3 is CAIKLGQGNEQYF. In nucleotides, the CDR3 is TGTGCCATCAAGCTGGGACAGGGTAACGAGCAGTACTTC.

The chain carries TRBV18 and TRBJ1-3; D call uncertain. Germline CDR1 and CDR2: KGHSH and LQKENI. Trimming took off 3 bases at V and 4 bases at J, with 16 bases between the two ends. The CDR3 extends over 16 amino acids. The CDR3 region is CASSPLNDPQGNTIYF. DNA for the CDR3: TGTGCCAGCTCACCGCTGAACGACCCACAAGGAAACACCATATATTTT.

CDR3 nucleotides: TGCGCCAGCAGCCCGGGACAAGACTCTGGGGCCAACGTCCTGACTTTC. Its translation: CASSPGQDSGANVLTF. The chain is built from TRBV5-1 and TRBJ2-6; maybe TRBD1 (6 bases). CDR3 length equals 16 residues. The V end was cut by 4 bases, the J end by 0 bases, with 11 bases between. Germline V gene data show CDR1 as SGHRS and CDR2 as YFSETQ.

The chain has TRBV28 and TRBJ2-7; D call uncertain. V shed 3 bases and J shed 7 bases, with 13 bases lying between them. The CDR3 loop spans 13 amino acids. Germline V gene sequence: CDR1 MDHEN, CDR2 SYDVKM. CDR3 nucleotide sequence: TGTGCCAGCAGTTTCCTTGGAGTGGGGGAGCAGTACTTC. This translates into CASSFLGVGEQYF.

The chain has TRBV23-1 and TRBJ1-5, with D tentatively TRBD1 (5 bases). TRBV23-1 counts as an open reading frame of uncertain function. The V gene lost 3 bases and the J gene lost 2 bases, with 11 bases spanning the gap. This CDR3 region has 15 residues. CDR3 loop: CASSHQGWGNQPQHF. In nucleotides, the CDR3 is TGCGCCAGCAGTCACCAGGGCTGGGGCAATCAGCCCCAGCATTTT.

The gene calls are TRBV9 and TRBJ2-3; no firm D call. Germline CDR1 is SGDLS and CDR2 is YYNGEE. CDR3 length equals 14 residues. Trimming cost V 5 bases and J 1 base, with 11 bases left between them. The chain's CDR3 is CASRWPHRTDTQYF. As DNA, the CDR3 is TGTGCCAGCAGATGGCCCCATCGCACAGATACGCAGTATTTT.

V is TRBV19 and J is TRBJ2-2; TRBD1 is a possible D gene (6 bases). Germline V gene data show CDR1 as LNHDA and CDR2 as SQIVND (reference sequence). Trimming removed 8 bases at V and 7 bases at J, with 17 bases between. This CDR3 is 14 amino acids long. The CDR3 DNA reads as TGTGCCAGTGGGACATTAAGTCCTGTCGGGGAGCTGTTTTTT. This translates into CASGTLSPVGELFF.

The rearrangement uses TRBV19 and TRBJ1-1, with TRBD1 identical over 8 bases. CDR1 is LNHDA and CDR2 is SQIVND in the germline V gene (reference sequence). V lost 6 bases to trimming and J lost 10 bases; unmatched junction nucleotides: 7. The CDR3 has 12 amino acids. This chain's CDR3 is CASSPLGTGAFF. The CDR3 region has the DNA TGTGCCAGTAGCCCCCTGGGGACAGGAGCTTTCTTT.

The chain joins TRBV19 to TRBJ1-5; no clear D. Germline values: CDR1 LNHDA, CDR2 SQIVND (reference sequence). This CDR3 is built from 14 residues. Trimming shortened V by 6 bases and J by 4 bases, and 13 bases separated the two germline ends. This CDR3 reads CASRDRSWNQPQHF. The CDR3 region has the DNA TGTGCCAGTAGAGACCGGAGTTGGAATCAGCCCCAGCATTTT.

This chain connects TRBV30 to TRBJ1-4, with TRBD1 as a possible D gene (5 bases). The germline V and J ends were trimmed by 0 bases and 4 bases, with 15 bases remaining between them. Germline loops: CDR1 GTSNPN, CDR2 SVGIG (reference sequence). This CDR3 region has 16 residues. The CDR3 loop reads CAWSVQYGGGNEKLFF. CDR3 nucleotides: TGTGCCTGGAGTGTACAGTACGGGGGTGGTAATGAAAAACTGTTTTTT.

The J gene is TRBJ1-3, the V gene TRBV19, with D possibly TRBD1 on 6 matching bases. Germline-derived CDR1 and CDR2 are LNHDA and SQIVND (reference sequence). The CDR3 is made up of 15 amino acids. Deletions cut 4 bases from V and 2 bases from J, with 12 bases between. The CDR3 nucleotides are TGTGCCAGTAGTAACGAACAGGGCCCTGGAAACACCATATATTTT. This encodes CASSNEQGPGNTIYF.

The CDR3 protein is CASGRRLDTGELFF. The CDR3 bases are TGTGCCAGCGGTCGACGCCTCGACACCGGGGAGCTGTTTTTT. The V gene is TRBV2, the J gene TRBJ2-2; D unresolved. CDR1 SNHLY and CDR2 FYNNEI come from the germline V gene. Trimming took 8 bases from V and 3 from J, leaving 13 bases between them. This CDR3 is built from 14 residues. The whole variable domain, filled in from reference TRBV2 and TRBJ2-2, reads EPEVTQTPSHQVTQMGQEVILRCVPISNHLYFYWYRQILGQKVEFLVSFYNNEISEKSEIFDDQFSVERPDGSNFTLKIRSTKLEDSAMYFCASGRRLDTGELFFGEGSRLTVL.

This clone was detected once. Here the CDR3 reads CASSAAYNSPLHF. The CDR3 DNA reads as TGTGCCAGCAGTGCAGCCTATAATTCACCCCTCCACTTT. The rearrangement uses TRBV6-8 and TRBJ1-6; D remains ambiguous. The CDR3 totals 13 residues. CDR1 and CDR2 from the germline V gene are MNHGY and SAAAGT. V shed 5 bases and J shed 2 bases, with 4 bases lying between them.

The genes are TRBV19 and TRBJ2-7; 8 nucleotides agree with TRBD1. Germline-derived CDR1 and CDR2 are LNHDA and SQIVND (reference sequence). Unmatched junction bases numbered 7, after V lost 5 bases and J lost 7 bases. This CDR3 region has 13 residues. CDR3 amino acids: CASSPGTGGEQYF. The CDR3 coding sequence is TGTGCCAGTAGTCCTGGGACAGGTGGTGAGCAGTACTTC. The full variable domain, with the rest looked up from reference TRBV19 and TRBJ2-7, is DGGITQSPKYLFRKEGQNVTLSCEQNLNHDAMYWYRQDPGQGLRLIYYSQIVNDFQKGDIAEGYSVSREKKESFPLTVTSAQKNPTAFYLCASSPGTGGEQYFGPGTRLTVT.

A few counts support this clone. The chain is built from TRBV28 and TRBJ1-5, with D possibly matching TRBD1 (5 bases). Trimming took 4 bases from V and 3 from J, leaving 10 bases between them. CDR1 and CDR2 (germline): MDHEN, SYDVKM. The CDR3 covers 14 residues. CDR3 protein: CASSSGFYNQPQHF. CDR3 bases: TGTGCCAGCAGTTCAGGGTTCTACAATCAGCCCCAGCATTTT.

This chain uses TRBV7-5 with TRBJ1-4; the table names TRBD1, a call not compared with the DNA. TRBV7-5 is an annotated pseudogene. The CDR3 runs to 14 residues. The CDR3 sequence: CASSLLQGEEKLFF. For the CDR3, the DNA is TGTGCCAGCAGCTTGCTACAGGGAGAAGAAAAACTGTTTTTT.

In DNA, the CDR3 is TGCGCCAGCAGCCCATGGGACAGCATAAATGAAAAACTGTTTTTT. It translates to CASSPWDSINEKLFF. The chain combines TRBV5-1 with TRBJ1-4; 7 bases align to TRBD1. From germline, CDR1 is SGHRS and CDR2 YFSETQ. The CDR3 consists of 15 residues. With 4 bases clipped from V and 5 bases from J, the junction kept 8 bases outside the gene matches.

V is TRBV6-8 and J is TRBJ2-3; 10 bases match TRBD2. Germline CDR1 MNHGY, CDR2 SAAAGT. The CDR3 is 18 residues long. Trimming at V came to 7 bases and at J to 1 base, leaving 14 bases not matched to a gene. The CDR3 coding sequence is TGTGCCAGCACCCCGGAAGCGGGAGGGCCTGGGGGCACAGATACGCAGTATTTT. Translated, it gives CASTPEAGGPGGTDTQYF.

This clone was seen more than once but under ten times. V gene TRBV6-8 combines with J gene TRBJ1-1; D uncertain. The CDR3 length is 13 residues. Germline-derived CDR1 and CDR2 are MNHGY and SAAAGT. Trimming took off 4 bases at V and 4 bases at J, with 10 bases between the two ends. The CDR3 region is CASSFRAPTEAFF. The CDR3 DNA sequence: TGTGCCAGCAGTTTTCGAGCGCCCACTGAAGCTTTCTTT.

The chain recombines TRBV18 with TRBJ1-5, with D unclear. The ends were cut back, 2 bases at V and 5 bases at J, with 4 bases in the middle. Germline loops: CDR1 KGHSH, CDR2 LQKENI. The CDR3 extends over 12 amino acids. This CDR3 reads CASSPGDQPQHF. CDR3 DNA: TGTGCCAGCTCACCAGGGGATCAGCCCCAGCATTTT.

V gene TRBV28 combines with J gene TRBJ1-2; 8 bases agree with TRBD1. CDR1 and CDR2 (germline): MDHEN, SYDVKM. V shed 11 bases and J 6 bases; nucleotides not matched to a gene: 11. The CDR3 sequence is 13 residues long. CDR3: CAGRGQAENGYTF. The CDR3 DNA reads as TGTGCCGGTCGGGGACAGGCCGAAAATGGCTACACCTTC.

The V call is TRBV28, the J call TRBJ2-3, with 9 bases matching TRBD2. With V trimmed by 6 bases and J by 4 bases, 11 bases remained unmatched. The length of the CDR3 is 16 residues. Per germline, CDR1 MDHEN and CDR2 SYDVKM. CDR3 nucleotides: TGTGCCAGCAGACTTAGCGGGAGTGGGGACGCAGATACGCAGTATTTT. Translation gives CASRLSGSGDADTQYF.